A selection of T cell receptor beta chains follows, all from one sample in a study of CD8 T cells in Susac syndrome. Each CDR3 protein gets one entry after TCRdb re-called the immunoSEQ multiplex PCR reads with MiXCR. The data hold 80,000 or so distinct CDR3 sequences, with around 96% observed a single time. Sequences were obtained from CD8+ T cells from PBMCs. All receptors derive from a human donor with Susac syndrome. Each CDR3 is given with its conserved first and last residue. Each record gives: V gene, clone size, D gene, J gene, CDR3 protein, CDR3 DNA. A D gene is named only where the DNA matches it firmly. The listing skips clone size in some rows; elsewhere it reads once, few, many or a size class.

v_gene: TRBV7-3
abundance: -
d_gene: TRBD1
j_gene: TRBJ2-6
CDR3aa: CASSRAGTGVSGANVLTF
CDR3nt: TGTGCCAGCAGCCGGGCCGGGACAGGGGTCTCTGGGGCCAACGTCCTGACTTTC

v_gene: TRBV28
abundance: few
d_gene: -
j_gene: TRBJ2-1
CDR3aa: CASSLGLANEQFF
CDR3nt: TGTGCCAGCAGTTTGGGGTTAGCGAATGAGCAGTTCTTC

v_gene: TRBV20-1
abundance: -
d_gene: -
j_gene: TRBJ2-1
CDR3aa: CSAYPQSNNEQFF
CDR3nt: TGCAGTGCTTACCCCCAAAGTAACAATGAGCAGTTCTTC

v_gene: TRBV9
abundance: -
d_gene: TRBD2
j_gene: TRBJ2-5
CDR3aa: CASSVGPERGPKETQYF
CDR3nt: TGTGCCAGCAGCGTAGGCCCAGAGCGGGGGCCTAAAGAGACCCAGTACTTC

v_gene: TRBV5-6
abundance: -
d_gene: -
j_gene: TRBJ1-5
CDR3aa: CASSLAYTSQPQHF
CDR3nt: TGTGCCAGCAGCTTGGCCTACACTTCGCAGCCCCAGCATTTT

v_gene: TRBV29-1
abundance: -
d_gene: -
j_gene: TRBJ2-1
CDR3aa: CSVDRDATSYNEQFF
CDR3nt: TGCAGCGTGGACCGGGACGCCACCTCCTACAATGAGCAGTTCTTC

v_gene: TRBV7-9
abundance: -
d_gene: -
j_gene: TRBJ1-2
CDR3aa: CASSRADNYGYTF
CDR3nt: TGTGCCAGCAGCCGCGCGGATAACTATGGCTACACCTTC

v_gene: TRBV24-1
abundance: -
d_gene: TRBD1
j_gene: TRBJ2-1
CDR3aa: CATSDKDRGVYNEQFF
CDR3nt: TGTGCCACCAGTGATAAGGACAGGGGGGTCTACAATGAGCAGTTCTTC

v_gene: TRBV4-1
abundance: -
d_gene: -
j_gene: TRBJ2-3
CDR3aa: CASSQDGGLPSADTQYF
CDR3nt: TGCGCCAGCAGCCAAGATGGGGGACTCCCCTCGGCGGATACGCAGTATTTT

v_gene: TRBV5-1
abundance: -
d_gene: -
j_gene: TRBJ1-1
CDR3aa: CASSGRLTGQNTEAFF
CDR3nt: TGCGCCAGCAGCGGCCGCCTCACAGGTCAGAACACTGAAGCTTTCTTT

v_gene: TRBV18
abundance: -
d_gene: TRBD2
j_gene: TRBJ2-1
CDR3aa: CASSPSLAGEEQFF
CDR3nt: TGTGCCAGCTCACCCTCACTAGCGGGAGAGGAGCAGTTCTTC

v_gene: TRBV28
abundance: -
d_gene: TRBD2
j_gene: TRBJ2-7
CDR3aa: CASRSGLAGDEQYF
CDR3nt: TGTGCCAGCAGATCCGGACTAGCGGGAGACGAGCAGTACTTC

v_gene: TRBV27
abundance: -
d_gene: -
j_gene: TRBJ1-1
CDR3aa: CASSLSSFGGRTEAFF
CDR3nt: TGTGCCAGCAGTTTGAGCTCATTCGGCGGAAGGACTGAAGCTTTCTTT

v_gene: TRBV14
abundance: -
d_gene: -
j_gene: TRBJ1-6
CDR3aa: CASSQELFTTPDSPLHF
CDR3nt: TGTGCCAGCAGCCAAGAATTGTTTACGACACCGGATTCACCCCTCCACTTT

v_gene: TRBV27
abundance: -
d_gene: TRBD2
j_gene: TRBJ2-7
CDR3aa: CASSLAGRGTREQYF
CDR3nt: TGTGCCAGCAGTTTGGCAGGGCGGGGGACGCGGGAGCAGTACTTC

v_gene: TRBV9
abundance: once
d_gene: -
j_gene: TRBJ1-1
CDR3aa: CASSVNQGIGTEAFF
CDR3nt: TGTGCCAGCAGCGTCAACCAGGGGATTGGGACTGAAGCTTTCTTT

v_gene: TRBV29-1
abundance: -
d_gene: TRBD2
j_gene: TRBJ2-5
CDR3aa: CSVTSGGPQETQYF
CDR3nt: TGCAGCGTTACTAGCGGGGGACCCCAAGAGACCCAGTACTTC

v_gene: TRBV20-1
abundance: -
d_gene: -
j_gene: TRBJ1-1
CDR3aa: CSAYRVAFF
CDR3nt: TGCAGTGCTTATCGGGTCGCTTTCTTT

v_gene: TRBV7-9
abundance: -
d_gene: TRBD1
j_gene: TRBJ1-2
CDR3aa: CASSSDRDYGYTF
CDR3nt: TGTGCCAGCAGCTCGGACAGGGACTATGGCTACACCTTC

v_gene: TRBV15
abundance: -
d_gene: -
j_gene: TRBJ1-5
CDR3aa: CATSRSSEPQHF
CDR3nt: TGTGCCACCAGCCGATCCTCGGAGCCCCAGCATTTT

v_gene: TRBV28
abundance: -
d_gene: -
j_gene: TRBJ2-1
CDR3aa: CASSFAGPYNEQFF
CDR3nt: TGTGCCAGCAGTTTTGCGGGACCCTACAATGAGCAGTTCTTC

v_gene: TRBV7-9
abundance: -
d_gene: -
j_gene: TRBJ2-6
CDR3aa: CASSHGVPGANVLTF
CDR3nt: TGTGCCAGCAGCCACGGGGTTCCTGGGGCCAACGTCCTGACTTTC

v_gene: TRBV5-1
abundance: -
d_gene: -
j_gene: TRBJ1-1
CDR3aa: CASSLGPGVMNTEAFF
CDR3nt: TGCGCCAGCAGCTTGGGGCCAGGCGTCATGAACACTGAAGCTTTCTTT

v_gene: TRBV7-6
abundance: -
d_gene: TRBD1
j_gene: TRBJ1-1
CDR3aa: CASSSVLTGSTEAFF
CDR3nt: TGTGCCAGCAGCTCCGTTTTGACAGGGAGCACTGAAGCTTTCTTT

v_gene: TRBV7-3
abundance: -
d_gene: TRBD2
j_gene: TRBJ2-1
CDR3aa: CASSLRGASGDEQFF
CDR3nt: TGTGCCAGCAGCCTGCGCGGAGCTAGCGGGGATGAGCAGTTCTTC

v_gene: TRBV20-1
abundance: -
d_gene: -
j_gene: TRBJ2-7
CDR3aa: CSARDLNSAYSYEQYF
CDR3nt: TGCAGTGCTAGAGATCTTAATAGCGCTTACTCCTACGAGCAGTACTTC

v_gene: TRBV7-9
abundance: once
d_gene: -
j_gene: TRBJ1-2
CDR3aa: CASSDNYGYTF
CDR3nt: TGTGCCAGCAGCGACAACTATGGCTACACCTTC

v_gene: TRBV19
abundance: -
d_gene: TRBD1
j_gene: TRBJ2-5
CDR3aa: CATGFDRGEETQYF
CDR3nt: TGTGCCACCGGGTTTGACAGGGGGGAAGAGACCCAGTACTTC

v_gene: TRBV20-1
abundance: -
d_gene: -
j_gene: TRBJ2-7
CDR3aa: CSAKKDLSYEQYF
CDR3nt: TGCAGTGCTAAAAAGGACCTTTCCTACGAGCAGTACTTC

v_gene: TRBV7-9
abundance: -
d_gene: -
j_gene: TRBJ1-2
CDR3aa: CASSYGGGYGYTF
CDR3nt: TGTGCCAGCAGCTACGGGGGAGGTTATGGCTACACCTTC